The 30 T cell receptor beta chains listed next were all sequenced from one sample in a study of human T cells and chemical hapten exposure. Each CDR3 protein gets one entry after TCRdb re-called the RACE reads with MiXCR. The table lists around 120,000 distinct CDR3 sequences, approximately 13% of them singletons. The time point here: patch test 1, 2 weeks after DPC sensitization. This sample's treatment: therapeutic diphenylcyclopropenone sensitization with weekly scalp DPC. The material sequenced was whole blood, taken in connection with sensitization to the hapten diphenylcyclopropenone (DPC). These receptors were collected from a man aged 18 to 29 with alopecia areata. Some clones in this sample may be carry-over from other donors' samples.

This chain uses TRBV7-9 with TRBJ1-2, with D unresolved. The germline V and J ends were trimmed by 8 bases and 6 bases, with 7 bases remaining between them. CDR1 and CDR2 from the germline V gene are SEHNR and FQNEAQ (reference sequence). This CDR3 is built from 10 residues. The CDR3 loop is CASGINGYTF. The CDR3 DNA follows: TGTGCCAGCGGAATTAATGGCTACACCTTC. Together with reference TRBV7-9 and TRBJ1-2, the CDR3 gives the full variable domain: DTGVSQNPRHKITKRGQNVTFRCDPISEHNRLYWYRQTLGQGPEFLTYFQNEAQLEKSRLLSDRFSAERPKGSFSTLEIQRTEQGDSAMYLCASGINGYTFGSGTRLTVV.

This clonotype showed up many times. V gene TRBV6-2 or TRBV6-3 combines with J gene TRBJ2-7; D ambiguous. The CDR3 is 13 residues long. Trimming removed 2 bases at V and 6 bases at J, with 11 bases between. CDR1 and CDR2 from the germline V gene are MNHEY and SVGEGT. The CDR3 region is CASSYPGQFEQYV. CDR3 nucleotides: TGTGCCAGCAGTTACCCCGGTCAGTTCGAGCAGTACGTC.

This clonotype was seen more than once but under ten times. J is TRBJ2-7 and V is TRBV5-1; a possible D gene is TRBD1 (5 bases). The V and J ends lost 3 bases and 6 bases respectively, with 16 bases between them. Germline V lookup: CDR1 SGHRS, CDR2 YFSETQ. This CDR3 is built from 14 residues. CDR3 bases: TGCGCCAGCAGCTACATGACAGAGGCAAGCGAGCAGTACTTC. This translates into CASSYMTEASEQYF.

Only a few counts were recorded for this clonotype. The rearrangement joins TRBV7-2 to TRBJ1-2; D is unclear. Between the trimmed V and J ends, which lost 2 bases and 6 bases, there was a span of 7 bases. The V gene's germline CDR1 is SGHTA and CDR2 FQGNSA. The CDR3 is 12 amino acids. The CDR3 coding sequence is TGTGCCAGCAGCTTATGGTCAGATGGCTACACCTTC. Protein: CASSLWSDGYTF.

The V and J genes are TRBV19 and TRBJ2-3, with D tentatively TRBD1 (5 bases). The V gene lost 7 bases and the J gene lost 2 bases, with 16 bases spanning the gap. The CDR3 consists of 15 residues. CDR1 and CDR2 from the germline V gene are LNHDA and SQIVND (reference sequence). In nucleotides, the CDR3 is TGTGCCAGTAATCGGGTGGGCAGGGACACAGATACGCAGTATTTT. Encoded protein: CASNRVGRDTDTQYF.

This clonotype has a count of ten or more. The rearrangement links TRBV6-2 or TRBV6-3 to TRBJ2-1; TRBD2 agrees at 8 bases. The trim removed 5 bases at V and 8 bases at J, leaving 11 bases unmatched. From germline, CDR1 is MNHEY and CDR2 SVGEGT. This CDR3 has 15 residues. In DNA form, the CDR3 reads TGTGCCAGCAGTCCCCTGACCGGGGGGGCCCATGAGCAGTTCTTC. Amino acid sequence: CASSPLTGGAHEQFF.

The chain uses TRBV9 and TRBJ2-3; no reliable D call. The CDR3 is 15 residues long. Trimming stripped 0 bases from V and 1 base from J, with 9 bases between. CDR1 is SGDLS, CDR2 YYNGEE, per germline. CDR3 protein: CASSVEVTGTDTQYF. CDR3 in DNA: TGTGCCAGCAGCGTAGAGGTTACAGGCACAGATACGCAGTATTTT.

This clonotype has a handful of counts. The chain joins TRBV4-1 to TRBJ2-7; a weak D match, TRBD2 (7 bases). The germline gives CDR1 MGHRA, CDR2 YSYEKL. Deletions cut 3 bases from V and 2 bases from J, with 11 bases between. This CDR3 has 14 residues. Here the CDR3 DNA reads TGCGCCAGCAGCCAGGGCGGGGGCACCTACGAGCAGTACTTC. This encodes CASSQGGGTYEQYF.

This clonotype has a handful of counts. The rearrangement joins TRBV7-6 to TRBJ2-1; D is undetermined. CDR3 length equals 17 residues. Germline values: CDR1 SGHVS, CDR2 FNYEAQ. V dropped 2 bases and J dropped 6 bases, with 20 bases sitting between them. CDR3 protein: CASSLRLGARPINEQFF. The CDR3, as DNA: TGTGCCAGCAGCTTAAGGTTAGGTGCCAGGCCCATCAATGAGCAGTTCTTC.

V gene TRBV4-2 combines with J gene TRBJ2-7; no firm D call. V shed 0 bases and J shed 4 bases, with 19 bases lying between them. Germline V gives CDR1 LGHNA, CDR2 YNFKEQ. The CDR3 spans 17 residues. CDR3 nucleotides: TGTGCCAGCAGCCAAGATCTTAGGCCGAAAACCGGGTACGAGCAGTACTTC. Translating gives CASSQDLRPKTGYEQYF.

This clonotype has just a few counts. The chain employs TRBV27 and TRBJ2-7; perhaps TRBD2 as D (5 bases). Trimming cost V 5 bases and J 4 bases, with 15 bases left between them. The CDR3 totals 14 residues. Germline assignment: CDR1 MNHEY and CDR2 SMNVEV (reference sequence). The CDR3 is CASSRYSGGYEQYV. The CDR3 DNA reads TGTGCCAGCAGTAGATACAGCGGAGGTTACGAGCAGTACGTC.

The rearrangement uses TRBV20-1 and TRBJ2-3; no clear D. In germline, CDR1 is DFQATT, CDR2 SNEGSKA (reference sequence). The CDR3 runs 15 residues. V was trimmed by 6 bases and J by 4 bases, leaving 20 bases between them. CDR3 DNA: TGCAGTGCCCATAATAGCCCCACTGGGTCAGATACGCAGTATTTT. It yields the protein CSAHNSPTGSDTQYF.

This clonotype was counted between two and nine times. The J gene is TRBJ2-6, the V gene TRBV5-1; D gene uncertain. CDR3 size: 15 residues. Germline V gives CDR1 SGHRS, CDR2 YFSETQ. V was pared by 2 bases and J by 2 bases, with 8 bases between. The CDR3 reads CASSFTNPGANVLTF. CDR3 nucleotides: TGCGCCAGCAGCTTCACTAACCCTGGGGCCAACGTCCTGACTTTC.

This clonotype was counted only a few times. The chain has TRBV5-1 and TRBJ2-3; 10 nucleotides match TRBD1. Germline-derived CDR1 and CDR2 are SGHRS and YFSETQ. The length of the CDR3 is 14 residues. V shed 6 bases, J shed 5 bases, and the junction held 6 bases outside the gene matches. The CDR3 bases are TGCGCCAGCATTCCTGACAGGGGGCAAGATACGCAGTATTTT. This translates into CASIPDRGQDTQYF.

The V gene is TRBV5-1, the J gene TRBJ2-4; TRBD2 is a possible D gene (6 bases). Trimming removed 0 bases from V and 8 bases from J, with 12 bases in between. This CDR3 contains 14 residues. CDR1 and CDR2 from the germline V gene are SGHRS and YFSETQ. The CDR3 here is CASSLDPRGDIQYF. The DNA of the CDR3 is TGCGCCAGCAGCTTGGACCCGCGGGGAGACATTCAGTACTTC.

This chain connects TRBV7-9 to TRBJ2-4, with D possibly TRBD2 on 6 matching bases. Trimming left V 5 bases short and J 6 bases short, with 14 bases between. The CDR3 has 14 amino acids. Germline V lookup: CDR1 SEHNR, CDR2 FQNEAQ (reference sequence). CDR3 coding DNA: TGTGCCAGCAGCCAAACGGGACTCTTAAACATTCAGTACTTC. Translated: CASSQTGLLNIQYF.

In its sample, this clonotype was seen a few times. V and J are TRBV6-6 and TRBJ1-2; 8 nucleotides agree with TRBD1. The V gene's germline CDR1 is MNHNY and CDR2 SVGAGI (reference sequence). CDR3 length equals 14 residues. The junction had 7 bases not matched to a gene; V was cut back by 6 bases and J by 4 bases. The CDR3 DNA is TGTGCCAGCAGATCCAACAGGGGGTCCTATGGCTACACCTTC. Amino acids: CASRSNRGSYGYTF.

This chain links TRBV2 with TRBJ2-1; possibly TRBD1 for D (6 bases). V was clipped by 4 bases and J by 5 bases, with 9 bases between them. Germline V gene data show CDR1 as SNHLY and CDR2 as FYNNEI. The CDR3 totals 13 residues. The CDR3 nucleotides read TGTGCCAGCAGTGGTCACAGGGACAATGAGCAGTTCTTC. Encoded protein: CASSGHRDNEQFF. Variable domain in full (rest from reference TRBV2 and TRBJ2-1): EPEVTQTPSHQVTQMGQEVILRCVPISNHLYFYWYRQILGQKVEFLVSFYNNEISEKSEIFDDQFSVERPDGSNFTLKIRSTKLEDSAMYFCASSGHRDNEQFFGPGTRLTVL.

This clonotype was counted many times. The CDR3 nucleotides read TGTGCCAGCAGCCTAATTGGGCAGAACTATGGCTACACCTTC. The encoded protein is CASSLIGQNYGYTF. The chain links TRBV6-6 to TRBJ1-2; D remains ambiguous. Germline V gene data show CDR1 as MNHNY and CDR2 as SVGAGI (reference sequence). V was shortened by 6 bases and J by 2 bases, with 13 bases between the two germline ends. CDR3 size: 14 residues.

The chain combines TRBV9 with TRBJ2-1; tentative D call: TRBD1 (5 bases). The CDR3 contains 15 residues. Germline loops: CDR1 SGDLS, CDR2 YYNGEE. V dropped 0 bases and J dropped 0 bases, with 7 bases sitting between them. The CDR3 region is CASSVEGYSYNEQFF. The CDR3 DNA follows: TGTGCCAGCAGCGTAGAGGGGTACTCCTACAATGAGCAGTTCTTC.

The genes are TRBV7-8 and TRBJ1-1; the D is unclear. The CDR3 extends over 14 amino acids. CDR1 is SGHVS, CDR2 FQNEAQ, per germline. Trimming took 1 base from V and 3 from J, leaving 9 bases between them. The CDR3, as DNA: TGTGCCAGCAGCTTAGGACACCTGGACACTGAAGCTTTCTTT. Amino acids: CASSLGHLDTEAFF.

This clonotype was recorded many times. The chain is built from TRBV7-9 and TRBJ2-1, with 8 bases identical to TRBD1. The CDR3 extends over 15 amino acids. Trimming cost V 5 bases and J 6 bases; bases outside gene matches: 9. In germline, CDR1 is SEHNR, CDR2 FQNEAQ (reference sequence). In nucleotides, the CDR3 is TGTGCCAGCAGCCGCTCAGGGGGCTACGCCAATGAGCAGTTCTTC. It specifies CASSRSGGYANEQFF.

Concerning this clonotype: One end of the junction fails to match germline, which may point to a read error. V gene TRBV11-2 combines with J gene TRBJ2-5; 7 bases map to TRBD1. The CDR3 has 15 residues. Per germline, CDR1 SGHAT and CDR2 FQNNGV. Here the CDR3 reads CVSSLDRTGEETQYF. As DNA, the CDR3 is TGTGTCAGCAGCTTAGACCGGACAGGAGAAGAGACCCAGTACTTC.

This clonotype occurred a few times. The chain uses TRBV11-2 and TRBJ2-7, with TRBD2 identical over 10 bases. CDR1 is SGHAT, CDR2 FQNNGV, per germline. With 5 bases clipped from V and 7 bases from J, the junction kept 11 bases outside the gene matches. The CDR3 totals 15 residues. The CDR3 DNA is TGTGCCAGCAGCCTCACAAGCGGGGGGGCTTATGAGCAGTACTTC. Translation: CASSLTSGGAYEQYF.

This clonotype was observed many times. The V call is TRBV20-1, the J call TRBJ1-1, with D perhaps TRBD1 (6 bases). Germline assignment: CDR1 DFQATT and CDR2 SNEGSKA (reference sequence). The CDR3 runs 13 residues. Trimming removed 3 bases at V and 3 bases at J, with 11 bases between. The CDR3 sequence: CSARKDRYTEAFF. Written as DNA, the CDR3 is TGCAGTGCTAGGAAGGACAGATACACTGAAGCTTTCTTT.

This clonotype occurred a few times. This chain connects TRBV7-3 to TRBJ2-2; D is unclear. V gave up 2 bases and J gave up 1 base, with 8 bases separating them. Germline CDR1 SGHTA, CDR2 FQGTGA. This CDR3 has 15 amino acids. This CDR3 reads CASSLEQKNTGELFF. CDR3 bases: TGTGCCAGCAGCTTAGAACAGAAGAACACCGGGGAGCTGTTTTTT.

This clonotype was picked up a small number of times. The chain carries TRBV20-1 and TRBJ2-3; TRBD1 might be the D (6 bases). Germline lookup yields CDR1 DFQATT and CDR2 SNEGSKA (reference sequence). The V end lost 3 bases, the J end lost 2 bases, and 12 bases lay between the germline ends. The CDR3 totals 14 residues. The CDR3 loop is CSARGTRNTDTQYF. The CDR3 DNA reads as TGCAGTGCTAGGGGGACACGAAACACAGATACGCAGTATTTT.

This clonotype came up a few times. V and J are TRBV4-3 and TRBJ2-3; no reliable D call. Deletions cut 4 bases from V and 0 bases from J, with 5 bases between. Germline lookup yields CDR1 LGHNA and CDR2 YSLEER. The CDR3 is 13 amino acids. The CDR3 is CASSRESTDTQYF. The DNA for the CDR3 is TGCGCCAGCAGCCGAGAGAGCACAGATACGCAGTATTTT.

This clonotype was seen at least ten times. The chain uses TRBV19 and TRBJ2-2; D is undetermined. CDR3 length: 11 residues. The V gene lost 5 bases and the J gene lost 6 bases, with 4 bases spanning the gap. Germline V gene data show CDR1 as LNHDA and CDR2 as SQIVND (reference sequence). The CDR3 DNA sequence: TGTGCCAGTAGTGGGCCCGGGGAGCTGTTTTTT. Translated: CASSGPGELFF.

V usage is TRBV3-1 and J usage is TRBJ1-1, with a possible D match to TRBD1 (5 bases). This CDR3 contains 14 residues. V lost 1 base, J lost 7 bases, and 13 bases lay in between. CDR1 and CDR2 from the germline V gene are LGHDT and YNNKEL (reference sequence). The DNA for the CDR3 is TGTGCCAGCAGCCAAGGGGACGGAGTCGATGAAGCTTTCTTT. Protein sequence: CASSQGDGVDEAFF.